This T cell receptor beta chain was found in a study of blood T cell repertoires in COVID-19 (TCRdb year 2020). Regarding the study in general: The collaborator samples originated in the United States, Italy and Spain and spanned the acute and convalescent phases of COVID-19. A freely available public database, intended as a resource for researchers studying the immune response to SARS-CoV-2, is where the repertoires were released. The sample metadata nearly always contained a de-identified subject ID, COVID-19 status, age in years and sex. Subjects who had been exposed to COVID-19, were actively infected with it, or had recovered from it provided the deeply sampled blood TCRbeta repertoires that made up the dataset. The prospective study material was composed of cDNA or gDNA derived from T cells, B-cell-depleted T cells, or PBMCs. Samples came from the ongoing ImmuneRACE study (first 160 participants) plus 1,254 subjects from 6 global collaborators. Where available, HLA class I and class II types were taken from metadata supplied by the sample provider and were not determined by assay-based typing.

One collaborating source in Seattle enrolled patients during active infection and followed them longitudinally through the course of disease. Whole blood was collected in K2EDTA tubes by collaborating institutions according to the institutions' own protocols. Collaborator samples were shipped for TCRbeta analysis as frozen whole blood, isolated PBMCs, or DNA extracted from either sample type. General conclusions and limits of the study: The amount of clinical and demographic metadata varied by source and participant and was provided uncurated.

The immunoSEQ Assay, a bias-controlled multiplex PCR, was used to amplify TCRbeta CDR3 regions from genomic DNA. Per the original workflow: Nucleated cell counts per sample were estimated from amplification of reference gene primers within the assay. To quantify the absolute abundance of each unique TCRbeta CDR3 rearrangement, sequence reads were collapsed and filtered. Productive Simpson clonality was computed per sample as the square root of Simpson's diversity index over productive rearrangements. Held by TCRdb, this immuneACCESS table contains in-frame sequences only and omits some clones. Under half of the omission traces to an unresolved V gene where checked; the cause of the rest is unknown. That table supplies the V and J calls and clone size; D and trimming were determined from the DNA. The table for this sample lists roughly 250,000 clones; roughly 84% of them were counted only once. The ten largest clonotypes hold roughly 0.87% of the sample.

In the case of this clone: This receptor's antigen is unknown. No per-base quality is available; no much larger clone lies one base away.

The junction shows trimming of 1 base on V and 1 base on J, plus 9 bases between the germline ends. Sequences SGHTA (CDR1) and FQGNSA (CDR2) are obtained from the germline V gene. The CDR3 has 15 amino acids, counting the end cysteine and phenylalanine. Of all the DNA, just the CDR3 is kept, 45 bases in frame from base 1. The chain couples TRBV7-2 to TRBJ2-3; matching of 5 bases hints at TRBD1 as the D gene. This TCR derives from a human donor with COVID-19, enrolled during active disease. The donor label of this sample is uncertain. Material for sequencing was peripheral blood. The CDR3 loop reads CASSLGEGGTDTQYF. The nucleotide sequence reads TGTGCCAGCAGCTTAGGGGAAGGGGGCACAGATACGCAGTATTTT.